This TCR beta chain was identified in a study of blood T cell repertoires in COVID-19 (dated by TCRdb to about 2020). With respect to the entire study: The collaborator samples originated in the United States, Italy and Spain and spanned the acute and convalescent phases of COVID-19. The sample metadata nearly always contained a de-identified subject ID, COVID-19 status, age in years and sex. Deeply sampled blood TCRbeta repertoires from subjects exposed to, actively infected with, or recovered from COVID-19 were included in the dataset. The repertoires were released in a freely available public database intended as a resource for research on the immune response to SARS-CoV-2. The prospective study material was composed of cDNA or gDNA derived from T cells, B-cell-depleted T cells, or PBMCs. The samples were drawn from two sources: the first 160 participants of the ongoing ImmuneRACE study, and fewer than 1,500 subjects contributed by 6 global collaborators. Where available, HLA class I and class II types were obtained from metadata supplied by the sample provider rather than from assay-based typing.

Whole blood was collected in K2EDTA tubes by collaborating institutions according to the institutions' own protocols. For TCRbeta analysis, collaborators shipped samples as frozen whole blood, isolated PBMCs, or DNA extracted from either of those sample types. Broader findings and caveats from the paper: How much clinical and demographic metadata was included differed by source and by participant, and the metadata was provided uncurated.

Counted from cysteine to phenylalanine, this CDR3 has 17 amino acids. The kept DNA is CDR3 alone, 51 bases in frame from the first base. V trim: 1 base; J trim: 0 bases; unmatched bases: 5. CDR1 and CDR2, per the germline V gene, are SGHTS and YDEGEE. As to this clone: Its antigen is currently not known. Nothing much larger sits one base from this clone, and base qualities are not available.

The immunoSEQ Assay, a bias-controlled multiplex PCR, was used to amplify TCRbeta CDR3 regions from genomic DNA. Concerning the study's data processing: The number of nucleated cells in each sample was estimated by amplification of reference gene primers within the assay. To quantify the absolute abundance of each unique TCRbeta CDR3 rearrangement, sequence reads were collapsed and filtered. For each sample, productive Simpson clonality was calculated as the square root of Simpson's diversity index across productive rearrangements. Here the immuneACCESS table is served through TCRdb, limited to in-frame sequences with V and J called. Missing clones are a known gap in these copies; in checked studies unresolved V genes cover under half, and the rest lacks a known reason. V, J and clone size are those of that table, while D and trimming were read from the DNA. Counted in this sample were around 89,000 clones; around 89% of them appeared once. The ten largest clones take up under 10% of the sample.

This clonotype was sampled from a man aged 45-65 years with acute or convalescent COVID-19. Recombination connected TRBV5-8 to TRBJ2-3; 10 bases in the junction line up with TRBD2. The sample consisted of peripheral blood. CDR3 region: CASSLQGLASSTDTQYF. The DNA sequence reads TGTGCCAGCAGCTTGCAGGGACTAGCGTCTAGCACAGATACGCAGTATTTT.